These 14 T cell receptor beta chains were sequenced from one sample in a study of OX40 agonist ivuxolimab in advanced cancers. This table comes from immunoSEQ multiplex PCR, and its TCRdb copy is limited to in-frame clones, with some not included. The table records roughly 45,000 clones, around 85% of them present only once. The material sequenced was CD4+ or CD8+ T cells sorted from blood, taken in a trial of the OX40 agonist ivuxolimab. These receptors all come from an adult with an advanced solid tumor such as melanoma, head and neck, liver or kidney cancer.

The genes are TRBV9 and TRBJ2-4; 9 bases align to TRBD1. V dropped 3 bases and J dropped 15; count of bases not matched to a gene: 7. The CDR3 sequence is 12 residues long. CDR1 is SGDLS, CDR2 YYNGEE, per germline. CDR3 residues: CASSDRGQSLYF. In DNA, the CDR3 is TGTGCCAGCAGCGACAGGGGGCAGAGTCTGTACTTC.

The CDR3 protein is CASSSSARHGYTF. In nucleotides, the CDR3 is TGCGCCAGCAGCTCCTCGGCCCGCCATGGCTACACCTTC. The V and J genes are TRBV5-1 and TRBJ1-2; no reliable D call. The V gene lost 3 bases and the J gene lost 6 bases, with 12 bases spanning the gap. Germline V gene data show CDR1 as SGHRS and CDR2 as YFSETQ. This CDR3 contains 13 residues.

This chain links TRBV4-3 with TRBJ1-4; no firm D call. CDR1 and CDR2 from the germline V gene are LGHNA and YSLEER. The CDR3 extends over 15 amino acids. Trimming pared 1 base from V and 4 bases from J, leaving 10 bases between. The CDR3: CASSQGSGSNEKLFF. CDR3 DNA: TGCGCCAGCAGCCAAGGTTCGGGGAGTAATGAAAAACTGTTTTTT.

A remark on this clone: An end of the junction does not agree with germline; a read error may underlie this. As DNA, the CDR3 is TGCAGCGCTAAGGACAAGGGGGGAATAGAGTTC. Its protein is CSAKDKGGIEF. The chain has TRBV29-1 and TRBJ1-2; D possibly corresponds to TRBD1 (6 bases). CDR3 length: 11 amino acids. Germline V gives CDR1 SQVTM, CDR2 ANQGSEA.

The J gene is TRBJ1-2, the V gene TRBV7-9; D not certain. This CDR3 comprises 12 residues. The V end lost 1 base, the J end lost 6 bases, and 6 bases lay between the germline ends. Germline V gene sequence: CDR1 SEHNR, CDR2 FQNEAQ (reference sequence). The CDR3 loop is CASSLGRNGYTF. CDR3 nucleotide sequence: TGTGCCAGCAGCTTAGGACGTAATGGCTACACCTTC.

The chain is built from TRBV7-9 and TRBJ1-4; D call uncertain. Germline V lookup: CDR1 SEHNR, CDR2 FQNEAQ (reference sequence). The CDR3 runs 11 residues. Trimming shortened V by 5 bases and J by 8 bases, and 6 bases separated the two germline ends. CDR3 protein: CASSPNEKLFF. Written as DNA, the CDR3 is TGTGCCAGCAGCCCCAACGAAAAACTGTTTTTT.

CDR3 sequence (DNA): TGTGCCAGCAGTTACGTTTGGGGGGCAGAGCAGCCCCAGCATTTT. Protein product: CASSYVWGAEQPQHF. The chain has TRBV6-5 and TRBJ1-5; weak D call: TRBD1 (6 bases). This CDR3 is built from 15 residues. V gave up 2 bases and J gave up 7 bases, with 15 bases separating them. Looked up from germline, CDR1 is MNHEY and CDR2 is SVGAGI.

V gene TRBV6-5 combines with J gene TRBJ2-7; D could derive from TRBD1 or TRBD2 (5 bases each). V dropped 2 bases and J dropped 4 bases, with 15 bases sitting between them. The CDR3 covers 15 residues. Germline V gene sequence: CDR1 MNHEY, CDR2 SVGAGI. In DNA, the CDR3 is TGTGCCAGCAGTTACGATAAATGGGGGTCGTACGAGCAGTACTTC. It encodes CASSYDKWGSYEQYF.

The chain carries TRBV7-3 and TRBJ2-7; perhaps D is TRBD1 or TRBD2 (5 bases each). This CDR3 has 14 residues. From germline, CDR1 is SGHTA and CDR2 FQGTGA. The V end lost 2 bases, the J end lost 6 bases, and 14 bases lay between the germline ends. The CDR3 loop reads CASSLGGKESEQYF. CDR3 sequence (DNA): TGTGCCAGCAGCTTAGGGGGAAAAGAGTCCGAGCAGTACTTC.

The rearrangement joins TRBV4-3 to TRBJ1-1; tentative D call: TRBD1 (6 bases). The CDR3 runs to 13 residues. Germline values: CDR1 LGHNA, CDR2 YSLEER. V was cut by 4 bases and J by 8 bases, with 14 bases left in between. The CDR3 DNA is TGCGCCAGCAGCCCGGGGGGGGCGAGGGAAGCTTTCTTT. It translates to CASSPGGAREAFF.

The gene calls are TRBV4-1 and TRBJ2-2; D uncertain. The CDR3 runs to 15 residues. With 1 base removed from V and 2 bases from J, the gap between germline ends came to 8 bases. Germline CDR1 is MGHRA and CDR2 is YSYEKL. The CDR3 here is CASSQAIGNTGELFF. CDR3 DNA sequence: TGCGCCAGCAGCCAAGCGATTGGAAACACCGGGGAGCTGTTTTTT.

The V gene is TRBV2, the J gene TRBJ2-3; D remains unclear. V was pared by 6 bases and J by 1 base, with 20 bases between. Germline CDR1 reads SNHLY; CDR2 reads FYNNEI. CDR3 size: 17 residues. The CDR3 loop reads CASSAQEVVPGTDTQYF. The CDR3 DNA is TGTGCCAGCAGCGCCCAAGAGGTAGTTCCGGGCACAGATACGCAGTATTTT.

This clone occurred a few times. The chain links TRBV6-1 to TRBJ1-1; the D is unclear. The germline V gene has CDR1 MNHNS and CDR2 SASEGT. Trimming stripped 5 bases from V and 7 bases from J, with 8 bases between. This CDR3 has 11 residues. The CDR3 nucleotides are TGTGCCAGCAGTCCCACTTTTGAAGCTTTCTTT. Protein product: CASSPTFEAFF.

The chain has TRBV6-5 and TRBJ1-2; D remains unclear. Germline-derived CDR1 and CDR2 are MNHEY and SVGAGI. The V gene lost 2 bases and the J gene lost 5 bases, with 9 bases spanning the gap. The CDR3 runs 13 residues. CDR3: CASSYGVGYGYTF. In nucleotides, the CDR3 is TGTGCCAGCAGTTACGGGGTTGGGTATGGCTACACCTTC.